This TCR beta chain was found in a study of blood T cell repertoires in COVID-19 (dated by TCRdb to about 2020). Study-wide context: Collaborator samples came from the United States, Italy and Spain and covered acute and convalescent phases of COVID-19. The prospective study material was composed of cDNA or gDNA derived from T cells, B-cell-depleted T cells, or PBMCs. The dataset comprised deeply sampled blood TCRbeta repertoires from subjects exposed to, actively infected with, or recovered from COVID-19. The repertoires were made available in a free public database intended to serve as a resource for research on the immune response to SARS-CoV-2. Samples were obtained from the ongoing ImmuneRACE study (first 160 participants) and from 950 to 1,500 subjects provided by 6 global collaborators. The sample metadata nearly always contained a de-identified subject ID, COVID-19 status, age in years and sex. HLA class I and class II types, where available, came from metadata supplied by the sample provider rather than from assay-based typing.

TCRbeta CDR3 regions were amplified from genomic DNA using the immunoSEQ Assay, a bias-controlled multiplex PCR. Per the authors' processing: The number of nucleated cells in each sample was estimated from the amplification of reference gene primers within the assay. To quantify the absolute abundance of each unique TCRbeta CDR3 rearrangement, sequence reads were collapsed and filtered. For each sample, productive Simpson clonality was calculated as the square root of Simpson's diversity index across productive rearrangements. TCRdb obtained this table from immuneACCESS and retained in-frame rearrangements with V and J assigned. These tables miss some clones; where compared with another copy, unresolved V genes account for less than half of the shortfall, and the remainder is unexplained. V and J calls and clone size are copied from that table; D and trimming were computed from the DNA. The sample data list about 100,000 clones, and around 85% of these were observed just once. Less than 3.5% of the sample is held by the ten biggest clonotypes.

Participants in the prospective study were aged roughly 18 to 89 years, lived in 24 United States geographic areas, and enrolled through a virtual design. In the prospective study, participants were assigned to cohorts based on the clinical history participants reported in a screening survey and a study questionnaire. Recovered participants in ImmuneRACE Cohort 3 were defined by two consecutive negative NP/OP PCR tests, clearance by a healthcare professional, or resolution of symptoms. Mobile phlebotomists in the prospective study collected whole blood, serum and a nasopharyngeal or oropharyngeal swab from every participant. Additional blood draws and questionnaires over an approximately 2-month period could optionally be provided by prospective study participants. Prospective study blood samples were shipped either frozen or at room temperature before DNA extraction. On the study overall, not on this receptor specifically: The amount of clinical and demographic metadata varied by source and participant and was provided uncurated.

Notes on this clone: Its target antigen remains unknown. No much larger clone is present one base from it, and per-base qualities are unavailable.

The source of this sequence is a woman aged 45-65 years who had recovered from COVID-19. The material sequenced was PBMCs or T cells enriched from blood (not recorded which).

The DNA sequence is as follows: TGCGCCAGCAGCCAAGACGGTAGCGGGGGTAAAAACATTCAGTACTTC. This yields the protein CASSQDGSGGKNIQYF. The rearrangement joined TRBV4-1 to TRBJ2-4, with 9 bases aligning to TRBD2. Trimmed from V: 0 bases; trimmed from J: 4 bases; junction bases lacking a gene match: 4. The germline V gene provides CDR1 MGHRA and CDR2 YSYEKL. Counted from cysteine to phenylalanine, this CDR3 has 16 amino acids. Solely the CDR3 DNA is kept, with 48 bases framed from the first base.